This TCR beta chain was captured by sequencing in a study of tumor-infiltrating lymphocytes in localized non-small cell lung cancer. Study results and limitations: Tumor T-cell fraction from TCR sequencing was not associated with recurrence-free survival (p = 0.61).

V was shortened by 3 bases and J by 0 bases, with 12 bases between the two germline ends. The length of the CDR3 is 17 residues. Germline-derived CDR1 and CDR2 are MDHEN and SYDVKM. In the case of this clone: Its antigen is undetermined.

TCRdb's copy holds only in-frame clones and misses some; the assay was immunoSEQ multiplex PCR. The table records some 15,000 clones, approximately 80% of them present only once. This clonotype originated in a human donor with non-small cell lung cancer. This chain uses TRBV28 with TRBJ2-6; D may be TRBD1 (5 bases). Sequencing was carried out using lung tumor tissue. CDR3 coding DNA: TGTGCCAGCAGTTTTCAGGGTTCCTTCTCTGGGGCCAACGTCCTGACTTTC. Translation gives CASSFQGSFSGANVLTF.